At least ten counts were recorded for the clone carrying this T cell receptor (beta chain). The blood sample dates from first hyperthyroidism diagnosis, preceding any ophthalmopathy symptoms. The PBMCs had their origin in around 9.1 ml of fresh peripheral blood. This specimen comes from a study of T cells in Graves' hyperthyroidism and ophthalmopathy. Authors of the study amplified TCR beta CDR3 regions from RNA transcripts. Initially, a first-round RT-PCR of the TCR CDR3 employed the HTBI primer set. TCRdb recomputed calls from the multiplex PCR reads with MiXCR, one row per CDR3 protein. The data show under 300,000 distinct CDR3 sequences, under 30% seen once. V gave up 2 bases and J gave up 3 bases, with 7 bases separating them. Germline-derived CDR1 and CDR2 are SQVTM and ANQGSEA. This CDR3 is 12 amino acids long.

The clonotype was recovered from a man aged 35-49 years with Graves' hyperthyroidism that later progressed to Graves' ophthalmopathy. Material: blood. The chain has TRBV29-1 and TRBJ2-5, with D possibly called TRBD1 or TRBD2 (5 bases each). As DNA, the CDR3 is TGCAGCGTTGAAATGGGGGAAGAGACCCAGTACTTC. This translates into CSVEMGEETQYF. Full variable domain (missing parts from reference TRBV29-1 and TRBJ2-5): SAVISQKPSRDICQRGTSLTIQCQVDSQVTMMFWYRQQPGQSLTLIATANQGSEATYESGFVIDKFPISRPNLTFSTLTVSNMSPEDSSIYLCSVEMGEETQYFGPGTRLLVL.